This TCR beta chain was captured in a study of PD-1 blockade in classical Hodgkin lymphoma. Study-level results: Only CD4+ TCR diversity, not CD8+, had risen significantly by C4D1. The study reported lower baseline TCR diversity in newly diagnosed patients than in healthy donors.

Every patient was affected by relapse after autologous stem cell transplantation, while exposure to brentuximab vedotin was not uniform. The V end was cut by 0 bases, the J end by 3 bases, with 13 bases between. This CDR3 spans 16 amino acids. CDR1 and CDR2 (germline): SGDLS, YYNGEE. Details on this clone: What it binds is not known.

TCRdb's copy holds only in-frame clones and misses some; the assay was immunoSEQ multiplex PCR. The data hold roughly 20,000 clones, with about four fifths observed a single time. This clonotype originated in a human donor with classical Hodgkin lymphoma. The chain combines TRBV9 with TRBJ2-1; either TRBD1 or TRBD2 may fit D (6 bases each). The sample here was peripheral blood mononuclear cells (PBMCs), taken at baseline. The CDR3 DNA is TGTGCCAGCAGCGTAGGTGAGGGGGGAGGCTACAATGAGCAGTTCTTC. Translating gives CASSVGEGGGYNEQFF.